Shown below are 28 T cell receptor beta chains from a single sample sequenced in a study of control samples from healthy donors and cancer patients. The protocol was immunoSEQ multiplex PCR, while the TCRdb copy is restricted to in-frame clones and leaves out a portion. This table holds under 110,000 clones, roughly 89% found once. The sequencing sample was made of blood. The receptors were gathered from a man aged 25-45 years in good health.

A word on this clone: The sample carries other DNA sequences with the same CDR3. Here the CDR3 reads CASSQTTGNQPQHF. The CDR3 bases are TGTGCCAGCAGCCAAACGACGGGGAATCAGCCCCAGCATTTT. V is TRBV4-2 and J is TRBJ1-5; D gene ambiguous. Trimming left V 2 bases short and J 4 bases short, with 9 bases between. Germline V gives CDR1 LGHNA, CDR2 YNFKEQ. This CDR3 region has 14 residues.

The chain has TRBV4-2 and TRBJ1-1; D unclear. The ends were cut back, 4 bases at V and 0 bases at J, with 15 bases in the middle. The CDR3 consists of 16 residues. Looked up from germline, CDR1 is LGHNA and CDR2 is YNFKEQ. DNA of the CDR3: TGTGCCAGCAGCCGTAGAATGGTCAGTTTGAACACTGAAGCTTTCTTT. Translated, it gives CASSRRMVSLNTEAFF.

V gene TRBV4-1 combines with J gene TRBJ2-1; 9 positions match TRBD2. Unmatched junction bases numbered 4, after V lost 4 bases and J lost 0 bases. CDR1 and CDR2 from the germline V gene are MGHRA and YSYEKL. CDR3 length: 16 amino acids. CDR3 DNA sequence: TGCGCCAGCAGCCGACTAGCGGACATCTCCTACAATGAGCAGTTCTTC. Translation: CASSRLADISYNEQFF.

This chain connects TRBV4-1 to TRBJ2-7, with 9 bases that match TRBD1. Germline trimming cut 3 bases from V and 3 bases from J; bases unmatched to any gene: 6. The length of the CDR3 is 15 residues. CDR1 and CDR2 (germline): MGHRA, YSYEKL. The CDR3 is CASSQRQGGNYEQYF. The DNA for the CDR3 is TGCGCCAGCAGCCAGCGACAGGGGGGCAACTACGAGCAGTACTTC.

This CDR3 reads CASLNRAGEQYV. The CDR3 DNA reads TGTGCCAGCTTAAACAGGGCAGGAGAGCAGTACGTC. The rearrangement joins TRBV6-5 to TRBJ2-7; weak D call: TRBD1 (6 bases). Looked up from germline, CDR1 is MNHEY and CDR2 is SVGAGI. This CDR3 has 12 residues. With 8 bases removed from V and 7 bases from J, the gap between germline ends came to 15 bases.

V gene TRBV6-5 combines with J gene TRBJ2-3; TRBD2 aligns across 12 bases. This CDR3 has 15 amino acids. Germline trimming cut 5 bases from V and 7 bases from J; bases unmatched to any gene: 7. Germline lookup yields CDR1 MNHEY and CDR2 SVGAGI. The CDR3 region is CASSPLAGGRNTQYF. Written as DNA, the CDR3 is TGTGCCAGCAGTCCGCTAGCGGGGGGGCGGAATACGCAGTATTTT.

The chain has TRBV29-1 and TRBJ2-2; 8 bases are shared with TRBD1. Germline-derived CDR1 and CDR2 are SQVTM and ANQGSEA. The CDR3 has 14 residues. J was trimmed by 0 bases and V by 7 bases; bases with no gene match: 4. The CDR3 coding sequence is TGCAGCGCAAGGGGACAGGCGAACACCGGGGAGCTGTTTTTT. Its protein is CSARGQANTGELFF.

The chain uses TRBV19 and TRBJ1-4; D not resolved. Germline CDR1 reads LNHDA; CDR2 reads SQIVND (reference sequence). Trimming removed 6 bases from V and 3 bases from J, with 11 bases in between. There are 14 residues in the CDR3. CDR3 sequence reads: CASRRKGSNEKLFF. DNA of the CDR3: TGTGCCAGTAGGCGCAAGGGCTCTAATGAAAAACTGTTTTTT.

The chain carries TRBV3-1 (or the pseudogene TRBV3-2) and TRBJ1-1, with TRBD1 as a possible D gene (5 bases). This CDR3 contains 12 residues. Germline CDR1 LGHDT, CDR2 YNNKEL (reference sequence). The V end lost 3 bases, the J end lost 8 bases, and 10 bases lay between the germline ends. CDR3 sequence: CASSHGAMEAFF. The CDR3 DNA sequence: TGTGCCAGCAGCCACGGGGCCATGGAAGCTTTCTTT.

The CDR3 DNA is TGTGCCAGCAGCTTGAGGGGACAGGGGGCCCCTGAAGCTTTCTTT. The encoded protein is CASSLRGQGAPEAFF. The chain carries TRBV5-6 and TRBJ1-1; 12 bases are shared with TRBD1. The CDR3 is 15 residues long. Germline V lookup: CDR1 SGHDT, CDR2 YYEEEE. The ends lost 1 base at V and 6 bases at J; junction bases unmatched: 4.

The chain carries TRBV4-1 and TRBJ1-4; D perhaps matches TRBD1 (6 bases). Trimming took off 0 bases at V and 1 base at J, with 12 bases between the two ends. This CDR3 has 17 residues. Germline V gives CDR1 MGHRA, CDR2 YSYEKL. CDR3 sequence reads: CASSQDPRGITNEKLFF. CDR3 sequence (DNA): TGCGCCAGCAGCCAAGATCCCAGGGGTATAACTAATGAAAAACTGTTTTTT.

This clone showed up just once. This chain links TRBV3-1 (or the pseudogene TRBV3-2) with TRBJ1-1; D unresolved. Germline V gene sequence: CDR1 LGHDT, CDR2 YNNKEL (reference sequence). CDR3 length equals 16 residues. Trimming pared 0 bases from V and 1 base from J, leaving 12 bases between. CDR3 amino acids: CASSQDGARWNTEAFF. The CDR3 DNA reads TGTGCCAGCAGCCAAGACGGCGCCAGGTGGAACACTGAAGCTTTCTTT.

The chain is built from TRBV24-1 and TRBJ2-5; 10 bases are shared with TRBD2. With 5 bases clipped from V and 4 bases from J, the junction kept 9 bases outside the gene matches. Germline CDR1 KGHDR, CDR2 SFDVKD. The CDR3 extends over 16 amino acids. CDR3: CATSGVAGGEPETQYF. In nucleotides, the CDR3 is TGTGCCACCAGTGGGGTAGCGGGGGGTGAACCAGAGACCCAGTACTTC.

The V and J genes are TRBV5-1 and TRBJ1-1; D is undetermined. Trimming cost V 0 bases and J 0 bases, with 3 bases left between them. CDR3 length: 13 amino acids. Germline V lookup: CDR1 SGHRS, CDR2 YFSETQ. This CDR3 reads CASSLGLNTEAFF. DNA of the CDR3: TGCGCCAGCAGCTTGGGCTTGAACACTGAAGCTTTCTTT. The whole variable domain, filled in from reference TRBV5-1 and TRBJ1-1, reads KAGVTQTPRYLIKTRGQQVTLSCSPISGHRSVSWYQQTPGQGLQFLFEYFSETQRNKGNFPGRFSGRQFSNSRSEMNVSTLELGDSALYLCASSLGLNTEAFFGQGTRLTVV.

DNA of the CDR3: TGTGCCTGGAGCGCTCGGACAGTAAATAGCAATCAGCCCCAGCATTTT. It specifies CAWSARTVNSNQPQHF. V gene TRBV30 combines with J gene TRBJ1-5, with a tentative D call TRBD1 (6 bases). The CDR3 covers 16 residues. CDR1 is GTSNPN, CDR2 SVGIG, per germline (reference sequence). Trimming pared 3 bases from V and 0 bases from J, leaving 15 bases between.

The chain links TRBV5-5 to TRBJ1-4, with a tentative D call TRBD1 (5 bases). Per the germline V gene, CDR1 is SGHKS and CDR2 is YYEKEE (reference sequence). This CDR3 comprises 15 residues. Trimming cost V 0 bases and J 2 bases, with 8 bases left between them. This chain's CDR3 is CASSLEGRTNEKLFF. Here the CDR3 DNA reads TGTGCCAGCAGCTTGGAGGGGCGGACTAATGAAAAACTGTTTTTT.

The CDR3 spells CASSLTGTPNYYGYTF. The CDR3 DNA is TGTGCCAGCAGTCTTACCGGGACACCGAACTACTATGGCTACACCTTC. This chain uses TRBV6-2 or TRBV6-3 with TRBJ1-2, with a tentative D call TRBD1 (6 bases). The length of the CDR3 is 16 residues. Germline loops: CDR1 MNHEY, CDR2 SVGEGT. V lost 5 bases and J 3 bases, leaving 19 bases between the germline ends.

This chain links TRBV7-6 with TRBJ1-2; no firm D call. Trimming shortened V by 5 bases and J by 7 bases, and 11 bases separated the two germline ends. Looked up from germline, CDR1 is SGHVS and CDR2 is FNYEAQ. CDR3 length: 12 residues. The CDR3 DNA sequence: TGTGCCAGCAGCCTCAGAGGACTTGGCTACACCTTC. Encoded protein: CASSLRGLGYTF.

This clone was picked up one time. The V and J genes are TRBV27 and TRBJ2-7; weak D call: TRBD1 (7 bases). Per germline, CDR1 MNHEY and CDR2 SMNVEV (reference sequence). V was pared by 3 bases and J by 5 bases, with 17 bases between. CDR3 length equals 15 residues. The CDR3 sequence: CASSFLQGTRDEQYF. Here the CDR3 DNA reads TGTGCCAGCAGTTTCCTACAGGGGACTCGCGACGAGCAGTACTTC.

The chain employs TRBV5-4 and TRBJ1-2; D is unresolved. Per the germline V gene, CDR1 is SGHNT and CDR2 is YYREEE (reference sequence). The CDR3 is 12 residues long. Trimming removed 0 bases at V and 6 bases at J, with 6 bases between. The CDR3, as DNA: TGTGCCAGCAGCTTGGGACTGGATGGCTACACCTTC. Its protein is CASSLGLDGYTF.

Only one count was recorded for this clone. This rearrangement joins TRBV30 to TRBJ1-6; 8 bases align to TRBD1. Unmatched junction bases numbered 12, after V lost 1 base and J lost 7 bases. The CDR3 runs 17 residues. Germline V lookup: CDR1 GTSNPN, CDR2 SVGIG (reference sequence). Here the CDR3 reads CAWSGTRTGWGNSPLHF. The CDR3 DNA sequence: TGTGCCTGGAGTGGAACTCGGACAGGGTGGGGGAATTCACCCCTCCACTTT.

This clone appeared a single time. J is TRBJ1-4 and V is TRBV7-2; D remains unclear. This CDR3 region has 14 residues. Germline V gene lookup returns CDR1 SGHTA and CDR2 FQGNSA. V was pared by 5 bases and J by 5 bases, with 12 bases between. In DNA, the CDR3 is TGTGCCAGCAGCCCGGAAGGTTGGAATGAAAAACTGTTTTTT. Amino acid sequence: CASSPEGWNEKLFF.

The CDR3 spells CATKADRTAGLAKNIQYF. CDR3 DNA sequence: TGTGCCACCAAAGCCGATAGGACCGCTGGCTTAGCCAAAAACATTCAGTACTTC. The chain is built from TRBV15 and TRBJ2-4; no definite D call. CDR3 length: 18 amino acids. V shed 7 bases and J shed 0 bases, with 22 bases lying between them. CDR1 is LNHNV, CDR2 YYDKDF, per germline (reference sequence).

This rearrangement joins TRBV9 to TRBJ2-3; D is possibly TRBD2 (5 bases). V shed 0 bases and J shed 1 base, with 9 bases lying between them. Germline values: CDR1 SGDLS, CDR2 YYNGEE. CDR3 length equals 15 residues. The CDR3 reads CASSVEERRTDTQYF. The CDR3 DNA reads as TGTGCCAGCAGCGTAGAGGAGCGGCGCACAGATACGCAGTATTTT.

The chain's CDR3 is CASSARTAASGANVLTF. CDR3 in DNA: TGTGCCAGCAGCGCCCGGACAGCCGCCTCTGGGGCCAACGTCCTGACTTTC. J is TRBJ2-6 and V is TRBV11-3; D possibly corresponds to TRBD1 (6 bases). From germline, CDR1 is SGHNT and CDR2 YENEEA. The ends were cut back, 5 bases at V and 0 bases at J, with 14 bases in the middle. The CDR3 spans 17 residues.

As for this clone: At one boundary the junction diverges from the germline segment, which might be a read error. Other DNA sequences of this sample code for an identical CDR3. The chain uses TRBV30 and TRBJ1-2; D unclear. The CDR3 loop spans 12 amino acids. Germline lookup yields CDR1 GTSNPN and CDR2 SVGIG (reference sequence). The CDR3 is CAWSANIIRVTF. The CDR3 nucleotides are TGCGCCTGGAGTGCCAATATCATAAGGGTTACCTTC.

This chain uses TRBV3-1 (or the pseudogene TRBV3-2) with TRBJ2-3; a weak D match, TRBD2 (6 bases). The V end was cut by 1 base, the J end by 4 bases, with 12 bases between. The CDR3 has 15 amino acids. Germline CDR1 LGHDT, CDR2 YNNKEL (reference sequence). Here the CDR3 reads CASSQGGVGADTQYF. CDR3 sequence (DNA): TGTGCCAGCAGCCAAGGCGGGGTTGGTGCAGATACGCAGTATTTT.

In this sample, this clone turned up once. This chain links TRBV25-1 with TRBJ1-1, with a tentative D call TRBD1 (5 bases). Germline CDR1 MGHDK, CDR2 SYGVNS. This CDR3 has 15 residues. Deletions cut 3 bases from V and 1 base from J, with 12 bases between. CDR3 protein: CASSDRGPPNTEAFF. The CDR3 region has the DNA TGTGCCAGCAGTGATAGGGGACCGCCGAACACTGAAGCTTTCTTT. Based on the CDR3 plus reference TRBV25-1 and TRBJ1-1, the full variable domain is EADIYQTPRYLVIGTGKKITLECSQTMGHDKMYWYQQDPGMELHLIHYSYGVNSTEKGDLSSESTVSRIRTEHFPLTLESARPSHTSQYLCASSDRGPPNTEAFFGQGTRLTVV.